This T cell receptor (beta chain) was recorded in a study of cytomegalovirus exposure and HLA in healthy donors. The CDR3 has 16 residues. V gave up 1 base and J gave up 2 bases, with 9 bases separating them. Germline V gene sequence: CDR1 MNHEY, CDR2 SVGAGI. Data came from immunoSEQ multiplex PCR; TCRdb stores just in-frame clones and leaves some out. Here the sample spans 100,000 to 150,000 clones, nearly 90% being singletons. Sequenced material: PBMCs. The TCR originated in a woman younger than 35 in good health and CMV-seronegative. V gene TRBV6-5 combines with J gene TRBJ2-6; perhaps TRBD1 as D (5 bases). The CDR3 sequence is CASSYFPGTGANVLTF. CDR3 in DNA: TGTGCCAGCAGTTACTTCCCAGGGACTGGGGCCAACGTCCTGACTTTC.